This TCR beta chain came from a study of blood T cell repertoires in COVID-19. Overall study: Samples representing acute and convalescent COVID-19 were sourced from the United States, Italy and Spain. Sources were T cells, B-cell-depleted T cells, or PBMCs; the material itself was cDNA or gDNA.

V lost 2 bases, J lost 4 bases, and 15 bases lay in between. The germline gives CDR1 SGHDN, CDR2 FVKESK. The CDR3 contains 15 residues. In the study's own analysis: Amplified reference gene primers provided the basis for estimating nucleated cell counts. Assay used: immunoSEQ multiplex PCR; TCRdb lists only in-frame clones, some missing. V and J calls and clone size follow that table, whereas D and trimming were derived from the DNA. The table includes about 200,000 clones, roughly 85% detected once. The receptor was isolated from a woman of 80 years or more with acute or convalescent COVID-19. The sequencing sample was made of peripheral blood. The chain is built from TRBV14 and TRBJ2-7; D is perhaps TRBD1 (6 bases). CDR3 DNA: TGTGCCAGCAGCCAATTCACAGGACAGCGTTACGAGCAGTACTTC. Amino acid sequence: CASSQFTGQRYEQYF.